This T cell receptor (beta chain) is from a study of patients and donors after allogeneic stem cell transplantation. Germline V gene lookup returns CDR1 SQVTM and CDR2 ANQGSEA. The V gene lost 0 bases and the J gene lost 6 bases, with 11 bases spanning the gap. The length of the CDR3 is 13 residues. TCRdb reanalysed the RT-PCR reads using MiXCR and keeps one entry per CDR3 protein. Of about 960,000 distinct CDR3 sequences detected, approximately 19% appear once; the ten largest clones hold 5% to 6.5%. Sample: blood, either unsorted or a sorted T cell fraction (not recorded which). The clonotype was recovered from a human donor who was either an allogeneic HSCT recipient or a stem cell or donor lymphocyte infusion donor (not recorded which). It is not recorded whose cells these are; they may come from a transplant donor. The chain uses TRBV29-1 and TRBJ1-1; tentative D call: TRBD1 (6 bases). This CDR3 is CSVEDRRGAEAFF. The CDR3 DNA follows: TGCAGCGTTGAAGACCGGAGGGGGGCTGAAGCTTTCTTT.